This TCR beta chain was found in a study of cytomegalovirus exposure and HLA in healthy donors. Profiling relied on immunoSEQ multiplex PCR, and the TCRdb table lists in-frame clones only, not all of them. The table records 100,000 to 150,000 clones, more than 75% of them present only once. Germline trimming cut 5 bases from V and 0 bases from J; bases unmatched to any gene: 3. The CDR3 is 15 residues long. Looked up from germline, CDR1 is LGHNT and CDR2 is FRNRAP. This clonotype was obtained from a man between 18 and 35 years old in good health and CMV-seronegative. Sequenced input: PBMCs. The chain has TRBV12-5 and TRBJ2-7; TRBD2 aligns across 11 bases. CDR3 amino acids: CASGPSGRPSYEQYF. The CDR3 region has the DNA TGTGCTAGTGGTCCTAGCGGGAGGCCCTCCTACGAGCAGTACTTC.